By share, the clone carrying this TCR beta chain counts as medium-sized (0.01 to 0.1%). Its specificity is unknown. The CDR3 end is not reached by the read, which stops 3 residues before it; the germline J gene fills it in. The CVID group had some 15 females and roughly 30 males, mean age roughly 40. For at least one year, all CVID subjects received replacement immunoglobulin. The source of the sample is a study of T cell clonality in common variable immunodeficiency. Study-level points and caveats: What drives increased CVID clonality needs T cell subpopulation sequencing. Common variable immunodeficiency TCR beta sequences reportedly had fewer deletions and N-nucleotide insertions. Shared TCRbeta clones were fewer between CVID subjects than controls.

Repertoires were generated with immunoSEQ multiplex PCR, while TCRdb's copy carries only in-frame clones and drops some. The table lists more than 30,000 clones, with no singletons. Germline CDR1 reads MNHEY; CDR2 reads SMNVEV (reference sequence). The V end lost 5 bases, the J end lost 3 bases, and 5 bases lay between the germline ends. The CDR3 consists of 13 residues. This receptor was obtained from a human donor with common variable immunodeficiency. The chain employs TRBV27 and TRBJ1-6; D ambiguous. Sequencing used peripheral blood mononuclear cells. Partial CDR3 DNA: TGTGCCAGCAGTGTCCTCTATAATTCACCC. Translating it yields CASSVLYNSP. The complete CDR3 reads CASSVLYNSPLHF.